The 19 T cell receptor beta chains reported below all come from one sample, sequenced in a study of beta chain features in type 1 diabetes. Reverse transcribing all isolated RNA meant expressed TCRB transcripts were sequenced. TCRdb's copy holds only in-frame clones and misses some; the assay was immunoSEQ multiplex PCR. Of some 300,000 clones in the sample, under 8.5% were seen once. The sequenced material came from central memory CD4+ T cells from blood. These receptors all stem from a woman aged 18 to 35 in good health.

This clone has only a few counts. V and J are TRBV21-1 and TRBJ2-7; the table's D call, TRBD1, was not checked against the DNA. TRBV21-1 is described as a pseudogene. This CDR3 spans 14 amino acids. The CDR3 sequence is CASSKVGTTAEQYV. The CDR3 region has the DNA TGTGCCAGCAGCAAAGTAGGCACCACAGCCGAGCAGTACGTC.

This clone came up many times. The V gene is TRBV9, the J gene TRBJ2-4, with D possibly matching TRBD2 (5 bases). In germline, CDR1 is SGDLS, CDR2 YYNGEE. The CDR3 length is 16 residues. Trimming took off 5 bases at V and 1 base at J, with 16 bases between the two ends. CDR3 nucleotide sequence: TGTGCCAGCAGAATCGACCGGGAAGGGGCCAAAAACATTCAGTACTTC. It yields the protein CASRIDREGAKNIQYF.

The chain links TRBV19 to TRBJ1-5; unclear D gene. V was trimmed by 1 base and J by 4 bases, leaving 14 bases between them. This CDR3 is built from 16 residues. The germline gives CDR1 LNHDA, CDR2 SQIVND (reference sequence). CDR3 region: CASSIGGHLGNQPQHF. The CDR3 DNA follows: TGTGCCAGTAGTATAGGTGGCCACCTGGGGAATCAGCCCCAGCATTTT.

This clone was picked up a small number of times. V and J are TRBV7-2 and TRBJ2-7; D gene uncertain. Germline values: CDR1 SGHTA, CDR2 FQGNSA. Between the trimmed V and J ends, which lost 5 bases and 2 bases, there was a span of 13 bases. The CDR3 extends over 14 amino acids. In DNA, the CDR3 is TGTGCCAGCAGCCAACGCCGGATGCCCTACGAGCAGTACTTC. This codes for CASSQRRMPYEQYF.

This clone was observed a few times. V and J are TRBV9 and TRBJ2-5; D tentatively fits TRBD1 or TRBD2 (5 bases each). Germline V CDR1 and CDR2: SGDLS, YYNGEE. The CDR3 runs to 14 residues. Trimming removed 4 bases at V and 4 bases at J, with 14 bases between. CDR3 nucleotides: TGTGCCAGCAGCCTGACAGAGGGTGTAGAGACCCAGTACTTC. Encoded protein: CASSLTEGVETQYF.

The chain employs TRBV30 and TRBJ2-3; D may be TRBD2 (6 bases). The CDR3 runs to 14 residues. V was trimmed by 2 bases and J by 2 bases, leaving 11 bases between them. Germline lookup yields CDR1 GTSNPN and CDR2 SVGIG (reference sequence). The CDR3 region is CAWSKGLFTDTQYF. CDR3 nucleotides: TGTGCCTGGAGTAAGGGACTTTTCACAGATACGCAGTATTTT.

The V call is TRBV4-3, the J call TRBJ1-1; D unclear. The V end lost 3 bases, the J end lost 5 bases, and 10 bases lay between the germline ends. The CDR3 is 13 residues long. Germline loops: CDR1 LGHNA, CDR2 YSLEER. The CDR3 DNA is TGCGCCAGCAGCCAGGAGGATTGGACTGAAGCTTTCTTT. It translates to CASSQEDWTEAFF.

This rearrangement joins TRBV5-4 to TRBJ2-7, with a weak D call TRBD1 (5 bases). Trimming pared 0 bases from V and 2 bases from J, leaving 12 bases between. The CDR3 runs to 15 residues. Germline V lookup: CDR1 SGHNT, CDR2 YYREEE (reference sequence). CDR3 sequence reads: CASSLGPDSAYEQYF. The CDR3 region has the DNA TGTGCCAGCAGCTTGGGACCCGACAGCGCCTACGAGCAGTACTTC.

The gene calls are TRBV30 and TRBJ2-5; D not certain. Between the trimmed V and J ends, which lost 8 bases and 4 bases, there was a span of 20 bases. CDR3 size: 14 residues. Germline V gives CDR1 GTSNPN, CDR2 SVGIG (reference sequence). In DNA form, the CDR3 reads TGTGCCAGTAGTACGCTTATAGATGGAGAGACCCAGTACTTC. Its translation is CASSTLIDGETQYF.

The rearrangement joins TRBV7-3 to TRBJ2-7, with 8 bases fitting TRBD1. Germline values: CDR1 SGHTA, CDR2 FQGTGA. V trimming: 2 bases; J trimming: 8 bases; junction bases outside the gene matches: 8. CDR3 size: 14 residues. The CDR3 nucleotides are TGTGCCAGCAGCTTAGCCGGGACAGGTACGCAGCAGTACGTC. Residues: CASSLAGTGTQQYV.

V and J are TRBV6-4 and TRBJ2-1; unclear D gene. This CDR3 is built from 14 residues. Germline-derived CDR1 and CDR2 are MRHNA and SNTAGT. Trimming stripped 0 bases from V and 4 bases from J, with 7 bases between. In DNA form, the CDR3 reads TGTGCCAGCAGTGACTCTGGCGGATACAATGAGCAGTTCTTC. This encodes CASSDSGGYNEQFF.

The chain recombines TRBV5-6 with TRBJ1-3; maybe TRBD1 (6 bases). Germline-derived CDR1 and CDR2 are SGHDT and YYEEEE. V lost 2 bases to trimming and J lost 0 bases, with 15 bases between them. This CDR3 region has 17 residues. CDR3 protein: CASSFRDTGFSGNTIYF. CDR3 nucleotides: TGTGCCAGCAGCTTCCGGGACACAGGCTTCTCTGGAAACACCATATATTTT.

The rearrangement joins TRBV2 to TRBJ2-7, with 7 positions matching TRBD1. V was pared by 7 bases and J by 7 bases, with 19 bases of the junction left unmatched. The CDR3 is 16 residues long. Germline loops: CDR1 SNHLY, CDR2 FYNNEI. CDR3 loop: CASKRTGDSTRGEQYF. For the CDR3, the DNA is TGTGCCAGCAAAAGGACAGGCGACAGTACTAGGGGGGAGCAGTACTTC.

The sample holds a few counts of this clone. The V gene is TRBV2, the J gene TRBJ2-7; TRBD1 matches at 9 bases. Trimming took 6 bases from V and 6 from J; bases not matched to a gene: 6. Per germline, CDR1 SNHLY and CDR2 FYNNEI. The CDR3 runs 13 residues. In DNA, the CDR3 is TGTGCCAGCAGAGGGGACAGGGTGAGCGAGCAGTACTTC. Translating it yields CASRGDRVSEQYF.

The chain links TRBV11-1 to TRBJ2-1; 13 bases fit TRBD2. V was pared by 5 bases and J by 10 bases, with 14 bases of the junction left unmatched. Germline CDR1 SGHAT, CDR2 FQDESV (reference sequence). The CDR3 has 17 residues. As DNA, the CDR3 is TGTGCCAGCAGCCATGCGAGAACTAGCGGGGGGGCCATAGAGCAGTTCTTC. Translation gives CASSHARTSGGAIEQFF.

This clone showed up just a few times. The J gene is TRBJ1-5, the V gene TRBV10-3, with D possibly being TRBD1 (5 bases). V lost 5 bases and J lost 6, with 14 bases in between. Germline CDR1 is ENHRY and CDR2 is SYGVKD. The CDR3 is 14 amino acids. CDR3 sequence reads: CAISNRQGSQPQHF. In nucleotides, the CDR3 is TGTGCCATCAGTAATCGGCAGGGTAGTCAGCCCCAGCATTTT.

This clone was counted only a few times. The rearrangement uses TRBV7-2 and TRBJ2-3; TRBD2 is a possible D gene (6 bases). The V end lost 1 base, the J end lost 5 bases, and 7 bases lay between the germline ends. This CDR3 has 13 amino acids. From germline, CDR1 is SGHTA and CDR2 FQGNSA. The CDR3 nucleotides are TGTGCCAGCAGCTTAGGGCGGGGAGATACGCAGTATTTT. It codes for CASSLGRGDTQYF.

This clone was found a few times. The V gene is TRBV30, the J gene TRBJ2-6; D gene unclear. The germline gives CDR1 GTSNPN, CDR2 SVGIG (reference sequence). The V and J ends lost 0 bases and 3 bases respectively, with 6 bases between them. The CDR3 is 14 amino acids. This CDR3 is CAWSVGVGANVLTF. The CDR3 nucleotides are TGTGCCTGGAGTGTGGGTGTTGGGGCCAACGTCCTGACTTTC.

This clone was counted ten times or more. Other DNA sequences within the sample encode an identical CDR3. The chain employs TRBV29-1 and TRBJ1-5, with 7 bases identical to TRBD1. The CDR3 extends over 17 amino acids. CDR1 SQVTM and CDR2 ANQGSEA come from the germline V gene. CDR3 nucleotides: TGCAGTGGGGCCACACAGGGGCCTCGGTATAGCAATCAGCCCCAGCATTTT. Its protein is CSGATQGPRYSNQPQHF.